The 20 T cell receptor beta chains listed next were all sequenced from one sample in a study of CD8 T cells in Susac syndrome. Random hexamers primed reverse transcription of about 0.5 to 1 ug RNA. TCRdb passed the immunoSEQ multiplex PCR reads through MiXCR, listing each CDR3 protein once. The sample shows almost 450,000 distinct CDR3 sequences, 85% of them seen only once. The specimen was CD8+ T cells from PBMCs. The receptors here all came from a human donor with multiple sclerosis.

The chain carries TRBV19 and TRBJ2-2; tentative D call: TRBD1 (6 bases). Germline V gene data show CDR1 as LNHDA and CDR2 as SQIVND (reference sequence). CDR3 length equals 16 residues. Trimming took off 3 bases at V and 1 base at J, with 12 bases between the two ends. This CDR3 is CASSILTGWNTGELFF. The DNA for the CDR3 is TGTGCCAGTAGTATCCTCACAGGGTGGAACACCGGGGAGCTGTTTTTT.

The CDR3 sequence is CASSEALRVRVQETQYF. The CDR3 nucleotides are TGTGCCAGCAGTGAAGCGCTCAGGGTACGCGTCCAAGAGACCCAGTACTTC. The gene calls are TRBV2 and TRBJ2-5; the D gene is possibly TRBD1 (5 bases). Looked up from germline, CDR1 is SNHLY and CDR2 is FYNNEI. This CDR3 has 17 amino acids. Trimming pared 0 bases from V and 1 base from J, leaving 15 bases between.

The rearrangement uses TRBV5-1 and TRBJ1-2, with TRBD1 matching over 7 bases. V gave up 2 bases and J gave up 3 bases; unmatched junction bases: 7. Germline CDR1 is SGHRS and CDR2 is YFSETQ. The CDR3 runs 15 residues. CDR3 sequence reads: CASSLGAGGDYGYTF. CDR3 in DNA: TGCGCCAGCAGCTTAGGTGCAGGGGGTGACTATGGCTACACCTTC.

The CDR3 coding sequence is TGTGCCAGCAGAATGCGGAAGGGGGCAAACACTGAAGCTTTCTTT. It specifies CASRMRKGANTEAFF. The V gene is TRBV2, the J gene TRBJ1-1, with 7 bases that match TRBD1. Germline lookup yields CDR1 SNHLY and CDR2 FYNNEI. This CDR3 is built from 15 residues. J was trimmed by 2 bases and V by 6 bases; bases with no gene match: 9. Full variable domain (rest looked up from reference TRBV2 and TRBJ1-1): EPEVTQTPSHQVTQMGQEVILRCVPISNHLYFYWYRQILGQKVEFLVSFYNNEISEKSEIFDDQFSVERPDGSNFTLKIRSTKLEDSAMYFCASRMRKGANTEAFFGQGTRLTVV.

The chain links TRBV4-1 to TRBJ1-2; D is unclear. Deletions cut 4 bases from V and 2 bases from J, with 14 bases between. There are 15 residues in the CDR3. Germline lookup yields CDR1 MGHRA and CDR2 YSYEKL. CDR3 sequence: CASSLERGNNYGYTF. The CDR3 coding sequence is TGCGCCAGCAGCCTCGAGCGGGGAAACAACTATGGCTACACCTTC.

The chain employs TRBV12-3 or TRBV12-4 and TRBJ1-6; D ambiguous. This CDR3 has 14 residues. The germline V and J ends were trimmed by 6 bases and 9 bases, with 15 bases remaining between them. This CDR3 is CASSPRGEASPLHF. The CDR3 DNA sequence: TGTGCCAGCAGCCCTCGAGGCGAGGCTTCACCCCTCCACTTT.

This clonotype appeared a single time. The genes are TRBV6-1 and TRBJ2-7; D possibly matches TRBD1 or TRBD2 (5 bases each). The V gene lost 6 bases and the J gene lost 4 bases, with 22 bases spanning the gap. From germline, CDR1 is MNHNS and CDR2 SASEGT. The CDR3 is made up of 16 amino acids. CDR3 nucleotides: TGTGCCAGCAGATCTCTAGCCGATGGGACGTTATACGAGCAGTACTTC. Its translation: CASRSLADGTLYEQYF.

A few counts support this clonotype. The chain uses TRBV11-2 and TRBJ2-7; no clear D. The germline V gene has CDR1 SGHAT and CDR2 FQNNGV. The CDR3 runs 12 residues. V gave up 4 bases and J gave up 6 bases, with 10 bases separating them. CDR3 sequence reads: CASSSQYREQYF. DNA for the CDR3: TGTGCCAGCAGCTCCCAATATCGCGAGCAGTACTTC.

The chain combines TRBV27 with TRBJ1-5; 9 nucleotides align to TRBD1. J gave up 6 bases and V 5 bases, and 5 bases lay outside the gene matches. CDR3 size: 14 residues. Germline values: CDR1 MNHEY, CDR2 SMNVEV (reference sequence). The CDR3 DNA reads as TGTGCCAGCAGTACAGGGGGCGCGTTTCAGCCCCAGCATTTT. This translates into CASSTGGAFQPQHF.

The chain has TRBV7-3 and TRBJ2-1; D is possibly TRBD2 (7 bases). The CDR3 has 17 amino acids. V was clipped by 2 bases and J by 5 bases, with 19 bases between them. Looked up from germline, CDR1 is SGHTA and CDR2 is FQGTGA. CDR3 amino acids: CASSLLGRGAQDNEQFF. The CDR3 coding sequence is TGTGCCAGCAGCTTATTGGGCCGGGGGGCGCAAGACAATGAGCAGTTCTTC.

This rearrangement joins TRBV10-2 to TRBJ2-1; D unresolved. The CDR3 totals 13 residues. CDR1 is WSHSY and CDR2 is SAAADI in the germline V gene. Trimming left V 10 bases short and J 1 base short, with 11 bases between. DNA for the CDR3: TGCGCCACTAGGCAGCTTTCCTACAATGAGCAGTTCTTC. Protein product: CATRQLSYNEQFF.

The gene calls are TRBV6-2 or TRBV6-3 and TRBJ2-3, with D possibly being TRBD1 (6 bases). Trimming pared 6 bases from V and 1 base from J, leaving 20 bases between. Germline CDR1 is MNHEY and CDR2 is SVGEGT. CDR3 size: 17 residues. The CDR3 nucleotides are TGTGCCAGCAGGACGGACAGTCTAGAGGGTCGCACAGATACGCAGTATTTT. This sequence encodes CASRTDSLEGRTDTQYF.

CDR3 DNA: TGCGCCAGCAGCCAAGCCCCAGAGTTCACTGAAGCTTTCTTT. Translation: CASSQAPEFTEAFF. The gene calls are TRBV4-1 and TRBJ1-1; no clear D. Trimming left V 1 base short and J 4 bases short, with 10 bases between. The CDR3 runs 14 residues. Germline V CDR1 and CDR2: MGHRA, YSYEKL.

CDR3 sequence reads: CASSHETGQAFF. DNA for the CDR3: TGTGCCAGCAGCCATGAGACAGGGCAAGCTTTCTTT. The chain links TRBV5-4 to TRBJ1-1, with 7 nucleotides matching TRBD1. From germline, CDR1 is SGHNT and CDR2 YYREEE (reference sequence). The ends lost 4 bases at V and 9 bases at J; junction bases unmatched: 6. CDR3 size: 12 residues.

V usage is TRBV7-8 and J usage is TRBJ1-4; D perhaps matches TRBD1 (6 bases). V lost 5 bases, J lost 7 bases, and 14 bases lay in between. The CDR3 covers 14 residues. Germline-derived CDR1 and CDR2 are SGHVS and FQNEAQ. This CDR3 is CASSPGVGVEKLFF. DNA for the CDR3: TGTGCCAGCAGCCCAGGGGTGGGTGTTGAAAAACTGTTTTTT.

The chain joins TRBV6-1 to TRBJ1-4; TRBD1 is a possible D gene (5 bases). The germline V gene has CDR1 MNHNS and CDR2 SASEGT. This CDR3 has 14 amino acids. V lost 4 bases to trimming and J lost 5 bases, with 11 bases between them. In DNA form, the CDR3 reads TGTGCCAGCAGTGCGGGGGGAGAGAATGAAAAACTGTTTTTT. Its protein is CASSAGGENEKLFF.

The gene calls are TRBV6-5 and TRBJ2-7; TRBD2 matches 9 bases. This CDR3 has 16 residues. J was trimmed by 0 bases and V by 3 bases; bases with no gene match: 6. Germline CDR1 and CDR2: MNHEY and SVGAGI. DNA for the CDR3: TGTGCCAGCAGTTATAACGGCGGGAGGGGCTCCTACGAGCAGTACTTC. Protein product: CASSYNGGRGSYEQYF.

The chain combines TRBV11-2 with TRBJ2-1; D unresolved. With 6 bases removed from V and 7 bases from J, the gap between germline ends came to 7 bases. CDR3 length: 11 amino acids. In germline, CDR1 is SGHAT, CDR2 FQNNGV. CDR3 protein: CASRTTNEQFF. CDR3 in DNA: TGTGCCAGCAGAACTACAAATGAGCAGTTCTTC.

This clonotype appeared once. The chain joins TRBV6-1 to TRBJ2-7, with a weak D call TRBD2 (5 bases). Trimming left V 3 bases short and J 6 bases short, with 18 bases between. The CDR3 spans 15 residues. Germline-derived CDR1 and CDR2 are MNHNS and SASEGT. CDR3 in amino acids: CASSDEGLITAEQYF. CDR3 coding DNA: TGTGCCAGCAGTGATGAGGGTCTCATTACCGCCGAGCAGTACTTC.

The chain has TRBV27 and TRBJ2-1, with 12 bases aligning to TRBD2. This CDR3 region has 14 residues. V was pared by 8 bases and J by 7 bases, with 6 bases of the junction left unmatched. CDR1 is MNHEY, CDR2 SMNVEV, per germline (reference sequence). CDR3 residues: CASFGLAGKNEQFF. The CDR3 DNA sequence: TGTGCCAGCTTTGGACTAGCGGGAAAGAATGAGCAGTTCTTC.